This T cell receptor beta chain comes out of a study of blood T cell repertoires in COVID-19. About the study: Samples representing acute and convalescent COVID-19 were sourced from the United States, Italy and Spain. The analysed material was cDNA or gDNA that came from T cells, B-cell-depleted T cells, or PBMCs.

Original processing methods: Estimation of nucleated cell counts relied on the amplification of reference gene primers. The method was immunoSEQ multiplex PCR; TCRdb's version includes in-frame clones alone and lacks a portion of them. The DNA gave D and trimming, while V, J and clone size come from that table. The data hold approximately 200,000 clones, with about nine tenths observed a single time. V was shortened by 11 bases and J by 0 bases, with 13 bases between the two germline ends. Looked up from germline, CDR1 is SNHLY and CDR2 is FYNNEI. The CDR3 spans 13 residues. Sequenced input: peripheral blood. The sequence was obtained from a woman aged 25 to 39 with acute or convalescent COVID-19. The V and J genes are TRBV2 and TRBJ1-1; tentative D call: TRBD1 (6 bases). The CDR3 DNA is TGTGCCTCAGAGGGGGGGGTGAACACTGAAGCTTTCTTT. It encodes CASEGGVNTEAFF.